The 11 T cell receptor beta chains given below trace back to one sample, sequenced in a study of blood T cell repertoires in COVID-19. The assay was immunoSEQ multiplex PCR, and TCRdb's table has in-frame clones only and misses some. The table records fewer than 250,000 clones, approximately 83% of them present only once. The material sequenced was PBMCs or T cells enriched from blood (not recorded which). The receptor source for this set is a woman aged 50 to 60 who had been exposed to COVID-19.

CDR3: CASSPISGGLNEKLFF. DNA of the CDR3: TGCGCCAGCAGCCCAATTTCAGGGGGCCTTAATGAAAAACTGTTTTTT. This chain links TRBV4-1 with TRBJ1-4; 8 bases are shared with TRBD1. Germline trimming cut 4 bases from V and 4 bases from J; bases unmatched to any gene: 8. This CDR3 spans 16 amino acids. Germline V gives CDR1 MGHRA, CDR2 YSYEKL.

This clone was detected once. CDR3 protein: CANLGDRGPGEAFF. The CDR3 bases are TGTGCCAACCTTGGGGACAGGGGGCCTGGAGAAGCTTTCTTT. The V gene is TRBV2, the J gene TRBJ1-1; 12 positions agree with TRBD1. The ends lost 10 bases at V and 8 bases at J; junction bases unmatched: 11. The CDR3 runs 14 residues. Per the germline V gene, CDR1 is SNHLY and CDR2 is FYNNEI.

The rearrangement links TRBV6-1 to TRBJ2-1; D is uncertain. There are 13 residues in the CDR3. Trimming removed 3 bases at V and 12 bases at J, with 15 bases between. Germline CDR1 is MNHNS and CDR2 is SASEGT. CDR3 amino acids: CASSEASHIPQFF. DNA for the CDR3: TGTGCCAGCAGTGAGGCCTCTCACATTCCGCAGTTCTTC.

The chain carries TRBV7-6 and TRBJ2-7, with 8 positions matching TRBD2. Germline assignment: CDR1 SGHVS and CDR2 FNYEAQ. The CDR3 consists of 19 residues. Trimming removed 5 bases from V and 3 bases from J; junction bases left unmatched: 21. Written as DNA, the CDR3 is TGTGCCAGCAGCCCCCGGCGGGGGGCGGGGGTCCTATCGGGCTACGAGCAGTACTTC. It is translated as CASSPRRGAGVLSGYEQYF.

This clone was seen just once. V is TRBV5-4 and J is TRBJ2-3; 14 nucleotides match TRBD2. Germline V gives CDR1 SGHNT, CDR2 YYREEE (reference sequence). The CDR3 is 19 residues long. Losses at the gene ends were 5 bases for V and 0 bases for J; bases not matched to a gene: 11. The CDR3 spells CASSPVRTSGGLSTDTQYF. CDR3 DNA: TGTGCCAGCAGTCCCGTCAGGACTAGCGGGGGGCTTAGCACAGATACGCAGTATTTT. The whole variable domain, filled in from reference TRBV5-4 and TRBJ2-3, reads ETGVTQSPTHLIKTRGQQVTLRCSSQSGHNTVSWYQQALGQGPQFIFQYYREEENGRGNFPPRFSGLQFPNYSSELNVNALELDDSALYLCASSPVRTSGGLSTDTQYFGPGTRLTVL.

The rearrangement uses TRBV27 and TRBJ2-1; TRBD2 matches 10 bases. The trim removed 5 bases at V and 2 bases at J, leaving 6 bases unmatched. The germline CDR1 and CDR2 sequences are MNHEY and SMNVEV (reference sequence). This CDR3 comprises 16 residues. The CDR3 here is CASSRYSGGPYNEQFF. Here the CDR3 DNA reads TGTGCCAGCAGTAGATATAGCGGGGGGCCCTACAATGAGCAGTTCTTC.

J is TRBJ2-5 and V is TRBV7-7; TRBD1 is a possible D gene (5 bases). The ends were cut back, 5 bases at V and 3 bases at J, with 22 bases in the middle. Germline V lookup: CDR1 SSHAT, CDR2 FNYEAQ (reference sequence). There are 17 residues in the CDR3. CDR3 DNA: TGTGCCAGCAGCCAGGGTCTCCCGGGCTCGGTAGAAGAGACCCAGTACTTC. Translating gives CASSQGLPGSVEETQYF.

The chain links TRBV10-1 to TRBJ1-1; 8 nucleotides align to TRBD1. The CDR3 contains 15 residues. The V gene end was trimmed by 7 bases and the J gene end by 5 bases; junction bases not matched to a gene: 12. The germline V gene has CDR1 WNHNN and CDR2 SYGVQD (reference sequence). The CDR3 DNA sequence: TGCGCCAGCAAGATTTCTGGGACAGGTATTACTGAAGCTTTCTTT. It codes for CASKISGTGITEAFF.

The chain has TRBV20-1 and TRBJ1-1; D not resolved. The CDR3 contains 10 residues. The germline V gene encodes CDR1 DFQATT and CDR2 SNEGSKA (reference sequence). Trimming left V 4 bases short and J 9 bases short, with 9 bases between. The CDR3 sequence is CSAMAVQAFF. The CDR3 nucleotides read TGCAGTGCTATGGCCGTTCAAGCTTTCTTT.

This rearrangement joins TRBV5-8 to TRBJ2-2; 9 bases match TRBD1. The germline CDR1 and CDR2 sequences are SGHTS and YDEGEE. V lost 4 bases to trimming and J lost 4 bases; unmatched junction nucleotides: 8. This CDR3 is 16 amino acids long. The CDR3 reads CASSLGQGVGTGELFF. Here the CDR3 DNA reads TGTGCCAGCAGCCTGGGACAGGGCGTTGGCACCGGGGAGCTGTTTTTT.

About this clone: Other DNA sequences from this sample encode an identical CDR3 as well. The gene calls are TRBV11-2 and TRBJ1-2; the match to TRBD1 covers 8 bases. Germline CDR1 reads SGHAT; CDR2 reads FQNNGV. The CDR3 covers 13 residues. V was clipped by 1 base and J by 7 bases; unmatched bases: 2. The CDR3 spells CASSLGTGSGYTF. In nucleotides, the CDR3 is TGTGCCAGCAGCTTAGGGACAGGGTCTGGCTACACCTTC.